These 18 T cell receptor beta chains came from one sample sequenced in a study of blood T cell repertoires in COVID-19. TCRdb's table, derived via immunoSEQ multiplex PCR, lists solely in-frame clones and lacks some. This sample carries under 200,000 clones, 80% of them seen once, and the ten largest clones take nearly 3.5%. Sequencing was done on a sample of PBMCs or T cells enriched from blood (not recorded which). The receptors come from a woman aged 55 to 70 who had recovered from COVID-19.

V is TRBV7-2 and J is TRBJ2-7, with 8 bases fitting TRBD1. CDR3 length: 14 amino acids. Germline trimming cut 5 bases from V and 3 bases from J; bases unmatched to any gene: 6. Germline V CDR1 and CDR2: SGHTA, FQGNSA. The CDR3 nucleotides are TGTGCCAGCAGCGACAGGGGCCGCTTCTACGAGCAGTACTTC. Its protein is CASSDRGRFYEQYF.

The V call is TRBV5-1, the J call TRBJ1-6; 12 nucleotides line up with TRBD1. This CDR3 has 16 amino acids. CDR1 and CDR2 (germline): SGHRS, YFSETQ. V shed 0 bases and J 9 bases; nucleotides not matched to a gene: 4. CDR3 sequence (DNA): TGCGCCAGCAGCTTGGAGGGACAGGGGGCAAGTTCACCCCTCCACTTT. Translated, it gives CASSLEGQGASSPLHF.

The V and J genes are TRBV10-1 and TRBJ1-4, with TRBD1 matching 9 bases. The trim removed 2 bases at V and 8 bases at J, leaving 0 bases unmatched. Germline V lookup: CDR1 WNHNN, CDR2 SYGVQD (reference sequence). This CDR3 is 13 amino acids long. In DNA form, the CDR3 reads TGCGCCAGCAGTGAGACAGGGGGCGAAAAACTGTTTTTT. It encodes CASSETGGEKLFF.

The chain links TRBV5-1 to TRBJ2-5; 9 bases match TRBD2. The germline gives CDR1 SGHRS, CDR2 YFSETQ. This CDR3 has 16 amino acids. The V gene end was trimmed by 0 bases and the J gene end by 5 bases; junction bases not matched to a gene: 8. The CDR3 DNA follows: TGCGCCAGCAGCTTGGTTTCCAGCGGGGGGAGGGAGACCCAGTACTTC. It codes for CASSLVSSGGRETQYF.

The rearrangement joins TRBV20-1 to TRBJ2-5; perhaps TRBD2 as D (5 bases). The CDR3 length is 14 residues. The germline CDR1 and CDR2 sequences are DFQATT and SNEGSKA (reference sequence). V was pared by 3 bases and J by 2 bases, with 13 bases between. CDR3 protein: CSASSASPQETQYF. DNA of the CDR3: TGCAGTGCTAGTTCGGCTAGCCCTCAAGAGACCCAGTACTTC.

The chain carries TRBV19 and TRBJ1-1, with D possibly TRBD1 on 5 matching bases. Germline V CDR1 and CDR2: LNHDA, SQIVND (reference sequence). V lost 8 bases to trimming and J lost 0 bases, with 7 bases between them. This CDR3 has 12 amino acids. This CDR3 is CASGQLNTEAFF. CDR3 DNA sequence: TGTGCCAGTGGACAATTGAACACTGAAGCTTTCTTT.

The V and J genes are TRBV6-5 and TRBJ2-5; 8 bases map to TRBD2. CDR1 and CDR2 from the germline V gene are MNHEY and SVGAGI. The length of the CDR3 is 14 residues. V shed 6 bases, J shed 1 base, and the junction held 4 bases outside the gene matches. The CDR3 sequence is CASRVGLAQETQYF. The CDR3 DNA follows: TGTGCCAGCAGAGTCGGACTAGCCCAAGAGACCCAGTACTTC.

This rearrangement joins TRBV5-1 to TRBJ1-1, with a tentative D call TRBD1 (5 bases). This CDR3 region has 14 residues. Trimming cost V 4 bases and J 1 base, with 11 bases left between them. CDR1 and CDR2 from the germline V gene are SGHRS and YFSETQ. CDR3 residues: CASSIGHSNTEAFF. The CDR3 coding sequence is TGCGCCAGCAGCATTGGACACTCGAACACTGAAGCTTTCTTT.

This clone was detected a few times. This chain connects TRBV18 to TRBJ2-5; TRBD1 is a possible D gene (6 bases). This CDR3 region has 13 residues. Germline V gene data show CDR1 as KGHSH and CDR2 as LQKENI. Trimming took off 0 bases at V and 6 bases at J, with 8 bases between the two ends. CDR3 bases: TGTGCCAGCTCACCACCAGGGGGAAAGACCCAGTACTTC. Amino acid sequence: CASSPPGGKTQYF.

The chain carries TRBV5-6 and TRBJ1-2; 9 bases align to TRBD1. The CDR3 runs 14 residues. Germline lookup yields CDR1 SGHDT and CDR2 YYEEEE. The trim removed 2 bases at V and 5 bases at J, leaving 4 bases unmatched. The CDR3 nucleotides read TGTGCCAGCAGCTTATGGGACAGGGTGTATGGCTACACCTTC. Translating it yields CASSLWDRVYGYTF.

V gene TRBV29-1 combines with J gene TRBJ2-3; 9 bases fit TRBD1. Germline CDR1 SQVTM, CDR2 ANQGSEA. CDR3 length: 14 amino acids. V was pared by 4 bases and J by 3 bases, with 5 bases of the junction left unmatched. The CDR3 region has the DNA TGCAGCGTTGCAACAGGGGGCCCGACAGATACGCAGTATTTT. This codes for CSVATGGPTDTQYF.

The DNA of the CDR3 is TGTGCCAGCAGTTATGGACTAGCGGGGGATCAAGAGACCCAGTACTTC. This gives the protein CASSYGLAGDQETQYF. The V gene is TRBV6-5, the J gene TRBJ2-5; 13 bases are a match to TRBD2. V trimming: 3 bases; J trimming: 2 bases; junction bases outside the gene matches: 3. CDR1 is MNHEY and CDR2 is SVGAGI in the germline V gene. The CDR3 is 16 residues long.

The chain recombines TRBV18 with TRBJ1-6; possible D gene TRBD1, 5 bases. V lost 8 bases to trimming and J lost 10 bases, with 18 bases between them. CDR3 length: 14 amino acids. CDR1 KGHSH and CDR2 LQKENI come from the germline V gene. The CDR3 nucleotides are TGTGCCAGCAGGACATTCGACCGGGGGTCACCCCTCCACTTT. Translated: CASRTFDRGSPLHF.

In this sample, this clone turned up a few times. CDR3 sequence: CASSYQSTGATEAFF. As DNA, the CDR3 is TGCGCCAGCAGCTATCAATCGACAGGAGCCACTGAAGCTTTCTTT. The genes are TRBV5-1 and TRBJ1-1, with D maybe TRBD1 (6 bases). The CDR3 loop spans 15 amino acids. CDR1 and CDR2 from the germline V gene are SGHRS and YFSETQ. Trimming removed 3 bases at V and 4 bases at J, with 16 bases between.

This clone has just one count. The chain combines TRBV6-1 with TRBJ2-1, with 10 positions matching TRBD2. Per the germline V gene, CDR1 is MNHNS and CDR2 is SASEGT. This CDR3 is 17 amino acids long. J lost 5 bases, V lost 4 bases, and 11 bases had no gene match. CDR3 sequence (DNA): TGTGCCAGCAGTGGCGAGGGAGGACTAGCGGCCCACAATGAGCAGTTCTTC. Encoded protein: CASSGEGGLAAHNEQFF.

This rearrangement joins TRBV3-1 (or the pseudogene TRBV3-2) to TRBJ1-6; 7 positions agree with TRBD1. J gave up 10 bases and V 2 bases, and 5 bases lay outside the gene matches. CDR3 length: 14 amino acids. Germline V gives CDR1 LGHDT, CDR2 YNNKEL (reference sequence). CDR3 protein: CASSQRDSRSPLHF. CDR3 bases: TGTGCCAGCAGCCAACGGGACAGTCGCTCACCCCTCCACTTT.

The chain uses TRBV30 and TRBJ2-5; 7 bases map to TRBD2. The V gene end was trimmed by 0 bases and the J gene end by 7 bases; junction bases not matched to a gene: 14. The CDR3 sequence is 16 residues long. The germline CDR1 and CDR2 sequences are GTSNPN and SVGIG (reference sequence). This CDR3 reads CAWSVQTSSVWGTQYF. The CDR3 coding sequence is TGTGCCTGGAGTGTACAGACTAGCTCTGTGTGGGGGACCCAGTACTTC.

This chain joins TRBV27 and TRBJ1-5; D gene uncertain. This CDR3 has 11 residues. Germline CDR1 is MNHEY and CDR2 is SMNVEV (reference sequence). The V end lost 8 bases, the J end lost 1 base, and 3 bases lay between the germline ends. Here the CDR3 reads CASQSNQPQHF. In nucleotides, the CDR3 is TGTGCCAGCCAGAGCAATCAGCCCCAGCATTTT.